This T cell receptor beta chain came from a study of blood T cells in healthy people across ages. Remarks on this clonotype: Its antigen is currently unknown.

Using a J-beta primer mix together with a sample-barcoded 5' primer, a second PCR was run for about 7 to 12 cycles. Every sample gave at least 2.5 million paired-end reads containing CDR3. TCRdb itself ran the 5' RACE reads through MiXCR, one entry per CDR3 protein. The sample lists roughly 1,700,000 distinct CDR3 sequences; roughly 30% were seen once. V lost 5 bases to trimming and J lost 4 bases, with 12 bases between them. From germline, CDR1 is KGHDR and CDR2 SFDVKD. This CDR3 comprises 14 residues. Regarding the study as a whole: Age brought a roughly linear fall in TCR beta diversity measured per million T cells. Naive T cell percentage showed a strong correlation with the diversity of TCR beta. Not knowing donor CMV status may have confounded expanded clonotype changes.

The sample consisted of blood. This TCR came from a woman in her 30s in good health. V is TRBV24-1 and J is TRBJ2-3; possible D gene TRBD2, 5 bases. The CDR3 sequence is CATSGSSAPDTQYF. The CDR3 bases are TGTGCCACCAGTGGGAGTAGCGCCCCAGATACGCAGTATTTT.